This TCR beta chain was recorded in a study of vaccination effects on CD4 cells after COVID-19. This clone was seen at least ten times. Its specificity is not known. Study conclusions and caveats: The study enrolled few convalescent patients and sampled no early post-infection timepoints.

The protocol was immunoSEQ multiplex PCR, while the TCRdb copy is restricted to in-frame clones and leaves out a portion. The sample comprises 60,000 to 75,000 clones, roughly 73% of which are singletons, and 5% rests with the top ten. This CDR3 is built from 15 residues. V dropped 5 bases and J dropped 4 bases, with 15 bases sitting between them. Germline-derived CDR1 and CDR2 are SGHNT and YENEEA. Under the ViraFEST assay, PBMC were stimulated with viral peptide pools so that antigen-specific CD4+ T cells expanded. Sequencing was performed afterwards. Following a 10-day culture, CD4+ T cells were purified. Sometime from March through December 2020, the person acquired a SARS-CoV-2 infection that PCR confirmed. Fresh IL-2-containing medium replaced half the medium on days 3 and 7.

The sequence came from a human donor who had a prior SARS-CoV-2 infection. The rearrangement joins TRBV11-3 to TRBJ2-1; D is perhaps TRBD2 (5 bases). The sequences come from CD4+ T cells from PBMCs cultured with HIV peptides, collected before COVID-19 vaccination. The subset here: HIV-1 Nef peptide pool negative control/reference culture. The CDR3 region has the DNA TGTGCCAGCAGCCCCCGGACTGACACGTACAATGAGCAGTTCTTC. This translates into CASSPRTDTYNEQFF.